Each of the 15 T cell receptor beta chains below was sequenced from the same sample in a study of CD8 T cells in seronegative destructive rheumatoid arthritis. Assay: immunoSEQ multiplex PCR; the TCRdb copy retains only in-frame clones and omits some. Here the sample spans about 13,000 clones, around 86% being singletons. Specimen: CD8+ T cells from blood. The receptors here all came from a woman aged 30-55 years with seronegative destructive rheumatoid arthritis.

The J gene is TRBJ2-1, the V gene TRBV5-1; TRBD2 agrees at 8 bases. The J segment lost 1 base and the V segment lost 2 bases, leaving 8 bases of the junction unmatched. The germline gives CDR1 SGHRS, CDR2 YFSETQ. The CDR3 has 17 residues. The CDR3 sequence: CASSFGTAGGSYNEQFF. Here the CDR3 DNA reads TGCGCCAGCAGCTTTGGTACTGCGGGGGGATCCTACAATGAGCAGTTCTTC.

J is TRBJ1-1 and V is TRBV7-9; 10 bases align to TRBD1. V lost 5 bases to trimming and J lost 1 base; unmatched junction nucleotides: 7. Germline CDR1 reads SEHNR; CDR2 reads FQNEAQ (reference sequence). CDR3 length: 16 residues. CDR3 region: CASSLTGGTGNTEAFF. The CDR3 bases are TGTGCCAGCAGCCTGACAGGGGGCACAGGGAACACTGAAGCTTTCTTT.

This clone has just one count. The chain links TRBV7-9 to TRBJ2-1; TRBD2 aligns across 7 bases. Looked up from germline, CDR1 is SEHNR and CDR2 is FQNEAQ (reference sequence). V lost 6 bases and J lost 10; bases outside the gene matches: 12. The CDR3 runs 14 residues. The DNA of the CDR3 is TGTGCCAGCAGTCCGTACCGGGACTACCTCGAGCAGTTCTTC. It translates to CASSPYRDYLEQFF.

The rearrangement joins TRBV18 to TRBJ2-4, with a weak D call TRBD1 (6 bases). Trimming took off 0 bases at V and 8 bases at J, with 17 bases between the two ends. The CDR3 is 16 amino acids. CDR1 is KGHSH, CDR2 LQKENI, per germline. The CDR3 DNA reads as TGTGCCAGCTCACCACCGGACAGTAAGAATCGGGACATTCAGTACTTC. As protein: CASSPPDSKNRDIQYF.

This clone appeared a single time. The genes are TRBV6-1 and TRBJ2-1; tentatively, D is TRBD1 (6 bases). CDR1 and CDR2 (germline): MNHNS, SASEGT. The CDR3 has 15 residues. Deletions cut 7 bases from V and 2 bases from J, with 15 bases between. The CDR3 sequence: CASIKTGKPYNEQFF. Written as DNA, the CDR3 is TGTGCCAGCATAAAAACAGGGAAGCCCTACAATGAGCAGTTCTTC.

This clone was seen more than once but under ten times. The chain recombines TRBV6-5 with TRBJ1-2, with D perhaps TRBD1 (6 bases). CDR3 length equals 11 residues. V dropped 2 bases and J dropped 8 bases, with 6 bases sitting between them. Germline CDR1 and CDR2: MNHEY and SVGAGI. CDR3 DNA: TGTGCCAGCAGTTACGGGGGCGGCTACACCTTC. Residues: CASSYGGGYTF.

The genes are TRBV7-9 and TRBJ1-2, with 12 positions matching TRBD1. This CDR3 has 16 amino acids. V dropped 5 bases and J dropped 7; count of bases not matched to a gene: 11. Germline V gene data show CDR1 as SEHNR and CDR2 as FQNEAQ (reference sequence). The CDR3 loop is CASSPVAGQGAGGYTF. Written as DNA, the CDR3 is TGTGCCAGCAGCCCCGTCGCGGGACAGGGGGCTGGTGGCTACACCTTC. Together with reference TRBV7-9 and TRBJ1-2, the CDR3 gives the full variable domain: DTGVSQNPRHKITKRGQNVTFRCDPISEHNRLYWYRQTLGQGPEFLTYFQNEAQLEKSRLLSDRFSAERPKGSFSTLEIQRTEQGDSAMYLCASSPVAGQGAGGYTFGSGTRLTVV.

CDR3 bases: TGTGCCACCACCTTCGACAGGGAGAACACTGAAGCTTTCTTT. Translated: CATTFDRENTEAFF. The V call is TRBV28, the J call TRBJ1-1; 7 bases agree with TRBD1. The CDR3 is made up of 14 amino acids. Germline trimming cut 10 bases from V and 1 base from J; bases unmatched to any gene: 9. Germline-derived CDR1 and CDR2 are MDHEN and SYDVKM. Looking up the rest from reference TRBV28 and TRBJ1-1 gives the full variable domain: DVKVTQSSRYLVKRTGEKVFLECVQDMDHENMFWYRQDPGLGLRLIYFSYDVKMKEKGDIPEGYSVSREKKERFSLILESASTNQTSMYLCATTFDRENTEAFFGQGTRLTVV.

This clone was picked up one time. Here the CDR3 reads CASSFSGSGGYTF. The CDR3 nucleotides are TGTGCCAGCAGCTTTTCGGGGTCCGGCGGCTACACCTTC. V and J are TRBV7-9 and TRBJ1-2; D not certain. In germline, CDR1 is SEHNR, CDR2 FQNEAQ (reference sequence). V lost 3 bases to trimming and J lost 8 bases, with 13 bases between them. This CDR3 has 13 residues. Variable domain in full (rest from reference TRBV7-9 and TRBJ1-2): DTGVSQNPRHKITKRGQNVTFRCDPISEHNRLYWYRQTLGQGPEFLTYFQNEAQLEKSRLLSDRFSAERPKGSFSTLEIQRTEQGDSAMYLCASSFSGSGGYTFGSGTRLTVV.

J is TRBJ1-2 and V is TRBV4-1; possible D gene TRBD1, 6 bases. The germline CDR1 and CDR2 sequences are MGHRA and YSYEKL. This CDR3 has 16 amino acids. V gave up 3 bases and J gave up 4 bases, with 18 bases separating them. The CDR3 here is CASSQNTGQISYGYTF. CDR3 coding DNA: TGCGCCAGCAGCCAGAACACTGGACAGATCAGCTATGGCTACACCTTC.

V gene TRBV9 combines with J gene TRBJ2-4; maybe TRBD2 (6 bases). Germline V gene lookup returns CDR1 SGDLS and CDR2 YYNGEE. The CDR3 spans 15 residues. V lost 2 bases and J lost 8, with 17 bases in between. DNA for the CDR3: TGTGCCAGCAGCGTCTCGGGCGAACCGGGAGACATTCAGTACTTC. Amino acid sequence: CASSVSGEPGDIQYF.

The chain employs TRBV9 and TRBJ2-5; 9 nucleotides line up with TRBD2. Losses at the gene ends were 3 bases for V and 2 bases for J; bases not matched to a gene: 11. CDR3 size: 17 residues. CDR1 is SGDLS, CDR2 YYNGEE, per germline. The CDR3 DNA sequence: TGTGCCAGCAGCGGAACAGCGACTAGCGGCTCTCAAGAGACCCAGTACTTC. Protein: CASSGTATSGSQETQYF.

This sequence joins TRBV6-4 and TRBJ1-2; the D gene is possibly TRBD1 (5 bases). Germline CDR1 MRHNA, CDR2 SNTAGT. V shed 3 bases and J shed 8 bases, with 16 bases lying between them. This CDR3 region has 14 residues. CDR3 nucleotides: TGTGCCAGCAGTGAGACGCCCGGGGGAGGAGGCTACACCTTC. It yields the protein CASSETPGGGGYTF.

The CDR3 reads CASSSHAGGGEETQYF. In DNA form, the CDR3 reads TGTGCCAGCAGTTCCCATGCGGGCGGGGGGGAGGAGACCCAGTACTTC. The rearrangement joins TRBV6-5 to TRBJ2-5; 9 positions match TRBD2. This CDR3 comprises 16 residues. Germline V lookup: CDR1 MNHEY, CDR2 SVGAGI. After removal of 4 bases from V and 5 bases from J, the junction contained 11 bases not matched to a gene.

This clone has only one observation. Because the CDR3's place on the DNA is in doubt, the DNA is left out and the CDR3 is given as listed by TCRdb. V and J are TRBV7-9 and TRBJ2-5; the D call of TRBD2 is as the table states it, not checked on the DNA. The CDR3 is 16 residues long, counting both termini. CDR1 is SEHNR and CDR2 is FQNEAQ in the germline V gene (reference sequence). The CDR3 region is CASEPFGEGAMETQYF.